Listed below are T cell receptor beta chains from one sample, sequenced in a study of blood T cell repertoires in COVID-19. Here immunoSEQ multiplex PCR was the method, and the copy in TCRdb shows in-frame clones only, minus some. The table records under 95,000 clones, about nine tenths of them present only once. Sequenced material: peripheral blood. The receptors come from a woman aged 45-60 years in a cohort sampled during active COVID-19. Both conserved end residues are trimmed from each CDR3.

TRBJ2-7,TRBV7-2,ASSLFAGASYEQY
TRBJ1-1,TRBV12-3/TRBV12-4,ASSLPGGEAF
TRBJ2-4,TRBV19,ASREHAKNIQY
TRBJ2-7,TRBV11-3,ASSLDGGGSPAGEQY
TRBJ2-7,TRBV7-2,ASSPSGGTSYEQY
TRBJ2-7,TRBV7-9,ASSARGPRAGGGSGEQY
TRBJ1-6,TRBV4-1,ASSPGQARIYNSPLH
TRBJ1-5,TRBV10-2,ASSESGGAASQH
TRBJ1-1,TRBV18,ASSPGTGGVLTEAF
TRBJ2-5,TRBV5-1,ASSYGTSVVETQY
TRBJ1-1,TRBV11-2,ASSPGLHTEAF
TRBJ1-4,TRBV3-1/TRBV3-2,ASSQTSGISNEKLF
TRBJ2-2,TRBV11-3,ASSLGGIGELF
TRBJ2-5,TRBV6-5,ASTQREGRSETQY
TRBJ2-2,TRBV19,ASSMSRGVLTGELF
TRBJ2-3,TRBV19,ASSSQGQGSTDTQY
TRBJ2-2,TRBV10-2,ASSKRWGGLSNTGELF
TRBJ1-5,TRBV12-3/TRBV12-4,ASSLRVSEPQH
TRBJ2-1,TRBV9,ASSLTSGTSIPHEQF
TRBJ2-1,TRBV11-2,ASSLLSGSSLAYNEQF
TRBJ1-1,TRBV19,ASRGDSATNTEAF
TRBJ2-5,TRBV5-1,ASSFSGGAETQY
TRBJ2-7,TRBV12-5,ASGWTNEQY
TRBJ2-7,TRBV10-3,AISASGSYEQY
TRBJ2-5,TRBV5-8,ASSLATGGRETQY
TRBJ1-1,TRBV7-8,ASSLWTGMNTEAF
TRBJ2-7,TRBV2,ASSKARGYSYEQY
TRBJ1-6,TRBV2,ASSEGQISPLH
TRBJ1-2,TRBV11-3,ASSLSSWGGYT
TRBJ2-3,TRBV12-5,ASGPQGLAGVKGTDTQY
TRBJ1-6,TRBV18,ASSPTGGGRNNSPLH
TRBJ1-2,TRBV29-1,SVERDREGYGYT